One sample yielded the 26 T cell receptor beta chains listed below, sequenced in a study of blood T cell repertoires in COVID-19. Using immunoSEQ multiplex PCR, the repertoire was profiled, and TCRdb retains in-frame clones only, with some absent. Among under 300,000 clones listed, around nine tenths were seen once. Sequencing was done on a sample of peripheral blood. The receptor source for this set is a woman in her 70s with COVID-19, enrolled during active disease.

The chain is built from TRBV13 and TRBJ2-7; weak D call: TRBD2 (6 bases). Per the germline V gene, CDR1 is PRHDT and CDR2 is FYEKMQ (reference sequence). CDR3 length: 16 residues. V gave up 4 bases and J gave up 0 bases, with 16 bases separating them. The CDR3 protein is CASSSAGTSISYEQYF. The DNA of the CDR3 is TGTGCCAGCAGCTCAGCCGGGACTTCCATCTCCTACGAGCAGTACTTC.

The DNA for the CDR3 is TGTGCCAGCAGCTTAGATCTGGGACAGCCTCTTTATGGCTACACCTTC. This codes for CASSLDLGQPLYGYTF. This chain links TRBV7-2 with TRBJ1-2, with 7 positions matching TRBD1. Germline CDR1 and CDR2: SGHTA and FQGNSA. The CDR3 extends over 16 amino acids. V shed 1 base and J 5 bases; nucleotides not matched to a gene: 10.

The CDR3 coding sequence is TGTGCCTGGAGTGGGACGGGGGGGCCTGGGAATGAGCAGTTCTTC. Amino acids: CAWSGTGGPGNEQFF. The chain has TRBV30 and TRBJ2-1; 8 bases are shared with TRBD2. The CDR3 extends over 15 amino acids. With 1 base clipped from V and 7 bases from J, the junction kept 9 bases outside the gene matches. The germline CDR1 and CDR2 sequences are GTSNPN and SVGIG (reference sequence).

A word on this clone: One junction end does not reproduce the germline sequence, and a read error may be involved. The chain links TRBV9 to TRBJ2-1, with a tentative D call TRBD1 (5 bases). The CDR3 runs to 13 residues. Germline V lookup: CDR1 SGDLS, CDR2 YYNGEE. CDR3 loop: CATSETDTSRQFF. The CDR3 DNA sequence: TGTGCCACCAGCGAGACAGATACGTCGAGGCAGTTCTTC.

The chain employs TRBV24-1 and TRBJ2-5; 9 bases are a match to TRBD1. J lost 1 base, V lost 4 bases, and 3 bases had no gene match. CDR3 length equals 15 residues. Per the germline V gene, CDR1 is KGHDR and CDR2 is SFDVKD. The CDR3 DNA follows: TGTGCCACCAGTGACCCACAGGGGGCCCAAGAGACCCAGTACTTC. Translation: CATSDPQGAQETQYF.

CDR3 DNA sequence: TGTGCCAGCAGTTTGGACCCCGGGGGGGTAAAGGTGCAGTACTTC. This translates into CASSLDPGGVKVQYF. This chain uses TRBV27 with TRBJ2-7; 8 nucleotides line up with TRBD2. Unmatched junction bases numbered 13, after V lost 3 bases and J lost 9 bases. Germline lookup yields CDR1 MNHEY and CDR2 SMNVEV (reference sequence). CDR3 length: 15 amino acids.

The rearrangement joins TRBV9 to TRBJ1-5, with a tentative D call TRBD1 (5 bases). CDR3 length equals 15 residues. V was trimmed by 4 bases and J by 0 bases, leaving 11 bases between them. CDR1 is SGDLS and CDR2 is YYNGEE in the germline V gene. The CDR3 nucleotides read TGTGCCAGCAGCCCGGGACTTGATAGCAATCAGCCCCAGCATTTT. It is translated as CASSPGLDSNQPQHF.

The rearrangement joins TRBV6-5 to TRBJ1-2; D possibly corresponds to TRBD1 (5 bases). This CDR3 comprises 14 residues. V shed 8 bases and J shed 14 bases, with 27 bases lying between them. CDR1 is MNHEY and CDR2 is SVGAGI in the germline V gene. This chain's CDR3 is CASGPGGTQGSETF. The CDR3 bases are TGTGCCAGCGGCCCCGGAGGGACCCAAGGTAGTGAGACCTTC.

The chain carries TRBV5-1 and TRBJ2-7; 12 bases fit TRBD1. CDR1 is SGHRS and CDR2 is YFSETQ in the germline V gene. Trimming cost V 5 bases and J 5 bases; bases outside gene matches: 8. The CDR3 is 15 amino acids. CDR3 sequence (DNA): TGCGCCAGCAGTTTTTCCGGGACAGGGGGCGACGAGCAGTACTTC. Translated, it gives CASSFSGTGGDEQYF.

The chain recombines TRBV18 with TRBJ1-4; TRBD1 matches at 12 bases. The J segment lost 8 bases and the V segment lost 6 bases, leaving 7 bases of the junction unmatched. The germline gives CDR1 KGHSH, CDR2 LQKENI. The CDR3 has 15 residues. The CDR3: CASSHAGTGGEKLFF. CDR3 nucleotide sequence: TGTGCCAGCTCTCACGCCGGGACAGGGGGCGAAAAACTGTTTTTT. The entire variable domain, with the rest obtained from reference TRBV18 and TRBJ1-4, is as follows: NAGVMQNPRHLVRRRGQEARLRCSPMKGHSHVYWYRQLPEEGLKFMVYLQKENIIDESGMPKERFSAEFPKEGPSILRIQQVVRGDSAAYFCASSHAGTGGEKLFFGSGTQLSVL.

The rearrangement uses TRBV18 and TRBJ2-2; the D gene is possibly TRBD1 (5 bases). CDR3 length equals 15 residues. Trimming stripped 4 bases from V and 1 base from J, with 10 bases between. CDR1 is KGHSH, CDR2 LQKENI, per germline. The CDR3: CASSLQQENTGELFF. CDR3 nucleotide sequence: TGTGCCAGCTCACTTCAACAGGAGAACACCGGGGAGCTGTTTTTT.

The rearrangement links TRBV2 to TRBJ1-1; 7 nucleotides match TRBD1. V lost 6 bases and J lost 8; bases outside the gene matches: 6. The CDR3 covers 12 residues. Germline CDR1 SNHLY, CDR2 FYNNEI. CDR3 in DNA: TGTGCCAGCAGAGACAGGGACGCGGAAGCTTTCTTT. Translated, it gives CASRDRDAEAFF.

This chain joins TRBV2 and TRBJ2-1; 10 positions match TRBD2. V gave up 8 bases and J gave up 3 bases; unmatched junction bases: 4. The V gene's germline CDR1 is SNHLY and CDR2 FYNNEI. The CDR3 has 14 residues. In DNA, the CDR3 is TGTGCCAGCGGGGTAGCGGGGGGCTACAATGAGCAGTTCTTC. Its protein is CASGVAGGYNEQFF.

The chain employs TRBV10-3 and TRBJ2-5, with TRBD2 identical over 7 bases. V dropped 0 bases and J dropped 2; count of bases not matched to a gene: 3. CDR1 is ENHRY, CDR2 SYGVKD, per germline. CDR3 length equals 15 residues. CDR3 DNA sequence: TGTGCCATCAGTGAGTCGTGGGGGGGACAAGAGACCCAGTACTTC. Encoded protein: CAISESWGGQETQYF.

The genes are TRBV18 and TRBJ1-1; tentative D call: TRBD1 (6 bases). This CDR3 comprises 13 residues. Deletions cut 6 bases from V and 4 bases from J, with 12 bases between. Germline loops: CDR1 KGHSH, CDR2 LQKENI. CDR3: CASSSGEGTEAFF. The CDR3 bases are TGTGCCAGCTCCTCAGGGGAGGGCACTGAAGCTTTCTTT.

Of note for this clone: This sample also contains other DNA sequences that code for the same CDR3. The V call is TRBV2, the J call TRBJ1-3; D unresolved. V lost 4 bases and J 4 bases, leaving 8 bases between the germline ends. The CDR3 runs to 13 residues. Looked up from germline, CDR1 is SNHLY and CDR2 is FYNNEI. This CDR3 reads CASSGTGGNTIYF. CDR3 DNA: TGTGCCAGCAGTGGGACGGGGGGAAACACCATATATTTT.

This clone was seen at least ten times. The chain recombines TRBV6-2 or TRBV6-3 with TRBJ1-2; possibly TRBD1 for D (6 bases). The CDR3 totals 13 residues. Germline CDR1 and CDR2: MNHEY and SVGEGT. V shed 6 bases and J shed 4 bases, with 12 bases lying between them. CDR3: CASSPGQFYGYTF. The CDR3 DNA is TGTGCCAGCAGCCCCGGACAGTTCTATGGCTACACCTTC.

This chain links TRBV19 with TRBJ2-5, with D maybe TRBD2 (6 bases). Germline V gives CDR1 LNHDA, CDR2 SQIVND (reference sequence). The CDR3 runs to 16 residues. V was pared by 6 bases and J by 2 bases, with 19 bases between. The DNA of the CDR3 is TGTGCCAGTAGCACCTCCGCCCGGGAGCTTCAAGAGACCCAGTACTTC. Its translation: CASSTSARELQETQYF.

This chain links TRBV24-1 with TRBJ1-2; D remains ambiguous. The CDR3 length is 16 residues. CDR1 and CDR2 from the germline V gene are KGHDR and SFDVKD. V was shortened by 4 bases and J by 2 bases, with 16 bases between the two germline ends. The CDR3 spells CATSDTAYGSNYGYTF. The CDR3 bases are TGTGCCACCAGTGACACCGCCTACGGGAGCAACTATGGCTACACCTTC.

This clone was found once. The chain links TRBV10-3 to TRBJ1-1, with a tentative D call TRBD1 (5 bases). CDR1 and CDR2 (germline): ENHRY, SYGVKD. The CDR3 loop spans 15 amino acids. V shed 5 bases and J shed 3 bases, with 16 bases lying between them. CDR3 loop: CAISHSGDGDTEAFF. For the CDR3, the DNA is TGTGCCATCAGTCATTCGGGGGATGGGGACACTGAAGCTTTCTTT.

The rearrangement joins TRBV5-1 to TRBJ2-1; 12 nucleotides match TRBD2. CDR1 is SGHRS and CDR2 is YFSETQ in the germline V gene. CDR3 length: 16 amino acids. Losses at the gene ends were 4 bases for V and 5 bases for J; bases not matched to a gene: 7. The CDR3 protein is CASSTGLAGQNNEQFF. CDR3 nucleotides: TGCGCCAGCAGCACGGGACTAGCGGGCCAAAACAATGAGCAGTTCTTC.

The chain joins TRBV9 to TRBJ2-3; TRBD2 aligns across 9 bases. Germline V gene data show CDR1 as SGDLS and CDR2 as YYNGEE. The CDR3 spans 17 residues. J lost 4 bases, V lost 0 bases, and 9 bases had no gene match. The CDR3 DNA sequence: TGTGCCAGCAGCGTAGATTTCGGCGGGGGGGCCCCAGATACGCAGTATTTT. This sequence encodes CASSVDFGGGAPDTQYF.

CDR3 DNA sequence: TGTGCCAGCAGCCCTCGGAGCGTTGCAACTAATGAAAAACTGTTTTTT. It is translated as CASSPRSVATNEKLFF. This sequence joins TRBV5-6 and TRBJ1-4, with no clear D. Germline CDR1 SGHDT, CDR2 YYEEEE. V was clipped by 4 bases and J by 0 bases, with 13 bases between them. The CDR3 runs 16 residues.

The chain couples TRBV7-7 to TRBJ1-5; possibly TRBD1 for D (5 bases). The CDR3 is made up of 15 amino acids. Trimming cost V 2 bases and J 5 bases, with 13 bases left between them. Per germline, CDR1 SSHAT and CDR2 FNYEAQ (reference sequence). Written as DNA, the CDR3 is TGTGCCAGCAGCTTAAAAAGGGGAAGGTATCAGCCCCAGCATTTT. This codes for CASSLKRGRYQPQHF.

As regards this clone: The sample contains more than one DNA sequence encoding this CDR3. V and J are TRBV10-3 and TRBJ1-4; TRBD1 matches 8 bases. Trimming removed 2 bases from V and 5 bases from J; junction bases left unmatched: 4. This CDR3 comprises 15 residues. Germline V gene data show CDR1 as ENHRY and CDR2 as SYGVKD. Here the CDR3 reads CAISESDRGNEKLFF. CDR3 DNA sequence: TGTGCCATCAGTGAGAGTGACAGGGGAAATGAAAAACTGTTTTTT.

DNA for the CDR3: TGTGCCAGCAGTCTTTCAGGGGGTGGCTACACCTTC. Translating gives CASSLSGGGYTF. V and J are TRBV6-5 and TRBJ1-2; the match to TRBD1 covers 7 bases. The V and J ends lost 5 bases and 7 bases, in that order; junction bases with no gene match: 4. The CDR3 sequence is 12 residues long. The germline CDR1 and CDR2 sequences are MNHEY and SVGAGI.